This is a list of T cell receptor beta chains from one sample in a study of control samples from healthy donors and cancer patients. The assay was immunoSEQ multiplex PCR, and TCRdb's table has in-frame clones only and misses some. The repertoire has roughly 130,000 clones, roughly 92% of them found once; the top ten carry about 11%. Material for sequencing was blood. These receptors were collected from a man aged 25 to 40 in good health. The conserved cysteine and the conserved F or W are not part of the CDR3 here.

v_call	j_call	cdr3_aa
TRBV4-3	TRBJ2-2	ASSQVLASKYGELF
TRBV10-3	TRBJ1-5	AISDGQGGNQPQH
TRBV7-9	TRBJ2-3	ASSLGFGLTDTQY
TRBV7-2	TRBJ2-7	ASSLGPSTVRTYEQY
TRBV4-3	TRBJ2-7	ASSQDLSYEQY
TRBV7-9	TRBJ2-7	ASSKAEYEQY
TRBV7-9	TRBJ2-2	ASRGGNANTGELF
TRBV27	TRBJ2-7	ASSFMGAISYEQY
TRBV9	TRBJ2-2	ASSAREGLTGELF
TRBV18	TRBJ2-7	ASSPGFGYEQY
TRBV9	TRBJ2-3	ASSVGIFGGPRTDTQY
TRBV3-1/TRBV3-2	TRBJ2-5	ASSQVGTSPETQY
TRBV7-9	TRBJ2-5	ASSGDQGLGSQY
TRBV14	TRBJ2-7	ASSQVFGDSSYEQY
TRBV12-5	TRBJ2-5	ASGLELAGDSQETQY
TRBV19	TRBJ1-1	ASSKPGPGAF
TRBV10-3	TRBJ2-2	AISDRSTGELF
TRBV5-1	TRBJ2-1	ASSQLPSLSGLARGPYNEQF
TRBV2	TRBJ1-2	ASENEFGTPYGYT
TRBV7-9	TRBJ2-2	ASSSGLAGGTGELF
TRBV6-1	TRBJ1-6	ASSELPGGSSSPLH
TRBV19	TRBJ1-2	ASRDRHKGYGYT
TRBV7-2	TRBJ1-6	ASSLYGTPNSPLH
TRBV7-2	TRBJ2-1	ASSLAPPLGRTSSYNEQF
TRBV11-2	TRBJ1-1	ASSRVGTEAF
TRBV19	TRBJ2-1	ASSSGRAQNEQF
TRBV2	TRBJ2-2	ASSESITGDRPGELF
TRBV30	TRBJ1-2	AWSGTGGGYT
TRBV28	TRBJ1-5	ASSRTDSNQPQH
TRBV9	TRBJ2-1	ASSPGLAGVLVDNEQF
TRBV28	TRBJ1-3	ASRFRGSGNTIY
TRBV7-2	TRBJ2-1	ASTFGGASYNEQF
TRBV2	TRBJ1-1	ASSTGQDTEAF
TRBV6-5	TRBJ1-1	ASSTRDRGTEAF
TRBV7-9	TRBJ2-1	ASSEGQGYNNEQF
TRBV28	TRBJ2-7	ASRKDSYEQY
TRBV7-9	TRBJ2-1	ASSSGLGGDEQF
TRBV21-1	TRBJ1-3	ASSKCGDRGVPGNTIY
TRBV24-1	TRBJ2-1	ATSDYRGSGRGSYNEQF
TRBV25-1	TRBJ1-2	ASSELGQDYGYT
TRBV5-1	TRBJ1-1	ASSFGQGGTEAF
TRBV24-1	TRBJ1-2	ATSAVGQGAGGYT
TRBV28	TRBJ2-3	ASRAGGALDTQY